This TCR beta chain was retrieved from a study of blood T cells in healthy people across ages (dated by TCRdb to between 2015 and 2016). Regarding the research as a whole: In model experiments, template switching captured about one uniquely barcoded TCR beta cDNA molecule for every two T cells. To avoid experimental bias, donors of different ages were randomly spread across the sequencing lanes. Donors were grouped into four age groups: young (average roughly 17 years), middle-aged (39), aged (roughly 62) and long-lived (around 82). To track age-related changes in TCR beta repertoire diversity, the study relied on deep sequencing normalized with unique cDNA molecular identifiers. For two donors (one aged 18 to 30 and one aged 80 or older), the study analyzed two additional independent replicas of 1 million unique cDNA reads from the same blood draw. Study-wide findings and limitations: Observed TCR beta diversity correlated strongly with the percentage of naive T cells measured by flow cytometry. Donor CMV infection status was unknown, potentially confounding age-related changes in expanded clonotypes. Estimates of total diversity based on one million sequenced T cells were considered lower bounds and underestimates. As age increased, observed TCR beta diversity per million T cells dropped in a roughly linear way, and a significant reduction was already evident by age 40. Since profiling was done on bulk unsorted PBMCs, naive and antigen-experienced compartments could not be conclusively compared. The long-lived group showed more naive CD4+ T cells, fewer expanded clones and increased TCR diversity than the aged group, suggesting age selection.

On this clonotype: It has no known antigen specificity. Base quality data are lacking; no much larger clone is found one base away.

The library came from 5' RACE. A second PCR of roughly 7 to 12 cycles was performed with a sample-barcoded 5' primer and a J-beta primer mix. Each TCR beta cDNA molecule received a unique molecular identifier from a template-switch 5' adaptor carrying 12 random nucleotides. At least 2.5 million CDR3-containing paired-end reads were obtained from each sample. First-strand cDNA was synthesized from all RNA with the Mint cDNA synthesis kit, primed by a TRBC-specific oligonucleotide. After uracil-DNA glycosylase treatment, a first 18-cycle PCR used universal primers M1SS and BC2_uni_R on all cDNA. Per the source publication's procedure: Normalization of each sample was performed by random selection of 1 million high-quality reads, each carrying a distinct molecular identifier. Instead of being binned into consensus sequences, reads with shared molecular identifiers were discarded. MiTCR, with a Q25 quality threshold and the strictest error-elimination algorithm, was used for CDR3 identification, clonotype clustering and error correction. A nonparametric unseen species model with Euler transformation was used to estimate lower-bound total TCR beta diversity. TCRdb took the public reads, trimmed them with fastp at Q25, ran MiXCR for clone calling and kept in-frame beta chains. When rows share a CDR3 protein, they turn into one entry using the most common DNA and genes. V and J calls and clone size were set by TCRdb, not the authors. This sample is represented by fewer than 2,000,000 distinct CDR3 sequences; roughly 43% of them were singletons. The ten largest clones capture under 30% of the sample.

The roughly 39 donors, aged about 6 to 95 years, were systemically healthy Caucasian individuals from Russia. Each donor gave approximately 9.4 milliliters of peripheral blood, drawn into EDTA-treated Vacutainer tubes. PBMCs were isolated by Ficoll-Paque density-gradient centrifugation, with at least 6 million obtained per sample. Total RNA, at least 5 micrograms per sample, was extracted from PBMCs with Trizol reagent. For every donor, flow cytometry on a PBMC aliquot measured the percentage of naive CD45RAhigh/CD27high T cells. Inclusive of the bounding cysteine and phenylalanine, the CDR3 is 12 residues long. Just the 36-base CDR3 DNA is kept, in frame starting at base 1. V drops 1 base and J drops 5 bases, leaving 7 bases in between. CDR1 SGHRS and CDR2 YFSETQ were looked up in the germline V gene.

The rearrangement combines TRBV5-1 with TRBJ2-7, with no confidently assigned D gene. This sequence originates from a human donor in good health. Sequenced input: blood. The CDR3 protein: CASSLKPNEQYF. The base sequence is TGCGCCAGCAGCTTGAAACCGAACGAGCAGTACTTC.